The clone carrying this TCR beta chain was counted many times. Its antigen remains unidentified. This record belongs to a study of identical twins. Unique molecular identifiers were in the cDNA, with template-switch universal primer binding. TCRdb processed the 5' RACE reads anew with MiXCR; each CDR3 protein has one entry. The sample has a few hundred thousand distinct CDR3 sequences, less than 20% seen once. Healthy Caucasians made up all donors. Findings of the study overall: Fewer insertions characterized abundant cord blood beta clonotypes, whereas memory repertoires showed none. Conclusions came from cross-sectional statistical analysis, not from following the same donors.

Germline V CDR1 and CDR2: MNHEY, SMNVEV (reference sequence). The CDR3 length is 15 residues. Trimming cost V 4 bases and J 9 bases; bases outside gene matches: 9. The specimen was naive T cells sorted from blood. The sequence came from a middle-aged man in good health. The genes are TRBV27 and TRBJ2-1; 10 nucleotides align to TRBD2. The CDR3 here is CASSSSLAGAGEQFF. The CDR3 region has the DNA TGTGCCAGCAGTTCGTCCCTAGCGGGAGCCGGTGAGCAGTTCTTC.